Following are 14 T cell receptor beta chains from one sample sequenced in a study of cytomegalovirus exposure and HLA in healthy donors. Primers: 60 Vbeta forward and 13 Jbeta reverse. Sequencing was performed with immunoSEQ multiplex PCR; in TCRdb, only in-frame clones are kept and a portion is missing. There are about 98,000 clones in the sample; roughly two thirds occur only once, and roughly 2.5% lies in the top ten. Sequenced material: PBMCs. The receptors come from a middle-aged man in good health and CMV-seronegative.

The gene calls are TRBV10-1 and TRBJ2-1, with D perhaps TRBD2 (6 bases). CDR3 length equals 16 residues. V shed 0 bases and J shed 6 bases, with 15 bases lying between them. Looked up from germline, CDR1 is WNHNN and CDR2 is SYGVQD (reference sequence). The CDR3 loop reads CASSESLATRSNEQFF. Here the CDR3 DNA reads TGCGCCAGCAGTGAGTCGCTAGCGACCCGGAGCAATGAGCAGTTCTTC.

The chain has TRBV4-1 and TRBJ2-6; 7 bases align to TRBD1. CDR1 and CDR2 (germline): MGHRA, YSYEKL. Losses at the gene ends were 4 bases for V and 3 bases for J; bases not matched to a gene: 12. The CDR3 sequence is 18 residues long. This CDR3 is CASSREPTGIGGANVLTF. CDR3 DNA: TGCGCCAGCAGCCGAGAACCGACAGGGATCGGTGGGGCCAACGTCCTGACTTTC.

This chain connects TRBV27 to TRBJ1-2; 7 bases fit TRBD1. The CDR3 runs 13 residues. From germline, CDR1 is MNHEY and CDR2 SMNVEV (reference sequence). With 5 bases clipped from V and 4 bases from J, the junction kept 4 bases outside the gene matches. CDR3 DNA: TGTGCCAGCAGTCAACAGGGGTTCTATGGCTACACCTTC. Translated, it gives CASSQQGFYGYTF.

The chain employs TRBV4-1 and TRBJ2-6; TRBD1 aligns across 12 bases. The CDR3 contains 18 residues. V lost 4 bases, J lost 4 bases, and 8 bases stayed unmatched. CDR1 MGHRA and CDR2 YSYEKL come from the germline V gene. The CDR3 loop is CASSLTGTGGSGANVLTF. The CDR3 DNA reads TGCGCCAGCAGCCTAACCGGGACAGGGGGCTCCGGGGCCAACGTCCTGACTTTC.

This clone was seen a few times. Here the CDR3 DNA reads TGTGCCAGCAGCACCCTCCCCACTAGCGGGAGGACGAGAGAGACCCAGTACTTC. This encodes CASSTLPTSGRTRETQYF. This rearrangement joins TRBV21-1 to TRBJ2-5; no check of the table's D call, TRBD2, against the DNA was made. TRBV21-1 corresponds to a pseudogene. The CDR3 has 18 amino acids.

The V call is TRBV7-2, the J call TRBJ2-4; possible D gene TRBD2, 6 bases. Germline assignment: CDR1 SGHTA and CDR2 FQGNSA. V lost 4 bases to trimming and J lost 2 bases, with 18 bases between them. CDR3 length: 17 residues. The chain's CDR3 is CASSSGEFALPKNIQYF. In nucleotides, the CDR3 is TGTGCCAGCAGCTCGGGGGAGTTCGCGTTGCCCAAAAACATTCAGTACTTC.

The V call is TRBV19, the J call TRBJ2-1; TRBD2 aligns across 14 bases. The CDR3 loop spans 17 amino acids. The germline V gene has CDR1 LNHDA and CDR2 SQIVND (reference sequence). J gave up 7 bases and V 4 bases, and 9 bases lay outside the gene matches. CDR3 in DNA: TGTGCCAGTAGTACCCGACTAGCGGGAGGGCCTTGGAATGAGCAGTTCTTC. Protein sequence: CASSTRLAGGPWNEQFF. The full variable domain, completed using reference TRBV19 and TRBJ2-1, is DGGITQSPKYLFRKEGQNVTLSCEQNLNHDAMYWYRQDPGQGLRLIYYSQIVNDFQKGDIAEGYSVSREKKESFPLTVTSAQKNPTAFYLCASSTRLAGGPWNEQFFGPGTRLTVL.

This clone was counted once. The CDR3 protein is CASSGLAGGYNEQFF. The CDR3 DNA follows: TGCGCCAGCAGCGGACTAGCGGGGGGATACAATGAGCAGTTCTTC. This rearrangement joins TRBV5-1 to TRBJ2-1, with 14 bases lining up with TRBD2. CDR1 and CDR2 from the germline V gene are SGHRS and YFSETQ. The trim removed 4 bases at V and 4 bases at J, leaving 1 base unmatched. This CDR3 has 15 residues.

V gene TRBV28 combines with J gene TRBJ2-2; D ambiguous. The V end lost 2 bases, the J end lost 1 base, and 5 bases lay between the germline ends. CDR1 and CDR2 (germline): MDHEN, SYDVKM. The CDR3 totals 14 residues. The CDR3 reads CASSLGQNTGELFF. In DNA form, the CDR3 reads TGTGCCAGCAGTTTAGGGCAGAACACCGGGGAGCTGTTTTTT.

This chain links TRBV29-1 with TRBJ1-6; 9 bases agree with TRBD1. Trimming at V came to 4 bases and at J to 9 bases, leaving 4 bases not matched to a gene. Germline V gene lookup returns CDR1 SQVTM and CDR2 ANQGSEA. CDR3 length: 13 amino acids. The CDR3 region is CSVGDRDGSPLHF. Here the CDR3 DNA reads TGCAGCGTTGGGGACAGGGACGGTTCACCCCTCCACTTT.

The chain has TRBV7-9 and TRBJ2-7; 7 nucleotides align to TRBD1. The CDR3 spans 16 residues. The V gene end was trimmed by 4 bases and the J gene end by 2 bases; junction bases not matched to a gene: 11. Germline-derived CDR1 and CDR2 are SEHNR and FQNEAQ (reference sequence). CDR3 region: CASSSMAGQETYEQYF. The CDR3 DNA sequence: TGTGCCAGCAGCTCAATGGCCGGACAGGAGACCTACGAGCAGTACTTC.

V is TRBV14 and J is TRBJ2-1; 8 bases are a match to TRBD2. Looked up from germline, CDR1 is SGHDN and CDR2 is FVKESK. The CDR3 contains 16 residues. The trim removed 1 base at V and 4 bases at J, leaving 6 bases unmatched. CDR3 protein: CASSQGSGGGYNEQFF. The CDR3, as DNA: TGTGCCAGCAGCCAAGGGAGCGGGGGCGGGTACAATGAGCAGTTCTTC.

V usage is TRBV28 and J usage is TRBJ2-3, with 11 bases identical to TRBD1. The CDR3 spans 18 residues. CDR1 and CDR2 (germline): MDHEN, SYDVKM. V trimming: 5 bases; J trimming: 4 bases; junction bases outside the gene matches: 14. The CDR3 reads CASSPLGQGGLGADTQYF. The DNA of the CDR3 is TGTGCCAGCAGTCCCCTGGGACAGGGGGGGTTAGGCGCAGATACGCAGTATTTT. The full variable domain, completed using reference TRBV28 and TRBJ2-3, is DVKVTQSSRYLVKRTGEKVFLECVQDMDHENMFWYRQDPGLGLRLIYFSYDVKMKEKGDIPEGYSVSREKKERFSLILESASTNQTSMYLCASSPLGQGGLGADTQYFGPGTRLTVL.

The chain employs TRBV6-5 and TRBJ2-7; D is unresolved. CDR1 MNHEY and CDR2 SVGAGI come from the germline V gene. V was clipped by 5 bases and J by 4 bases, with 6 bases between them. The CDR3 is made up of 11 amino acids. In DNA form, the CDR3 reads TGTGCCAGCAGTACAACGTACGAGCAGTACTTC. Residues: CASSTTYEQYF.